This TCR beta chain was sequenced during a study of CD8 T cells in ankylosing spondylitis (TCRdb year 2017). The study in broad terms: To find TCR variants linked to disease, the study profiled T cell receptor beta repertoires in ankylosing spondylitis patients and healthy donors. Samples of peripheral blood were taken, and for ankylosing spondylitis patients, synovial fluid was collected as well. The full study cohort was made up of about 24 ankylosing spondylitis patients and roughly 100 healthy donors. What the work shows at the level of the full study, not this receptor alone: According to the report, matched synovial fluid samples from ankylosing spondylitis patients were significantly enriched for the disease-linked clones. The disease-linked clones showed a CD8+ phenotype and occurred at relatively low frequencies in peripheral blood. Blood from ankylosing spondylitis patients appeared to be characterized by a TCR beta motif made up of seven or eight highly homologous amino acid variants. Some of the motif variants had been reported before in the synovial fluid and blood of reactive arthritis patients, a finding that suggests common disease-initiation mechanisms.

This clonotype was found many times. The clone's antigen remains unknown. Nothing much larger sits one base from this clone, and base qualities are not available. The instrument was an Illumina HiSeq 2500. Quantitative 5'-RACE with molecular barcodes was the method used to prepare the TCR beta libraries. The original methods were these. A new computational method based on a probabilistic model of VDJ rearrangement was used to identify disease-linked TCR variants. TCRdb ran its own pipeline on the public reads, namely fastp trimming at Q25 and MiXCR clone calling, and kept in-frame beta chains. Here each entry gathers all rows of one CDR3 protein and keeps the most common genes and DNA. These V and J calls derive from TCRdb rather than the authors' analysis. This sample has fewer than 550,000 distinct CDR3 sequences in its table, and over 4% of those were observed once. The top ten constitute approximately 3.5% of the sample.

Sequences LNHNV (CDR1) and YYDKDF (CDR2) are obtained from the germline V gene (reference sequence). Including the terminal cysteine and phenylalanine, the CDR3 comprises 14 residues. The kept DNA is CDR3 alone, 42 bases in frame from the first base. V and J lose 3 bases and 4 bases, and a span of 12 bases separates them. The sample taken for sequencing was blood, either unsorted or a sorted T cell fraction (not recorded which). This sequence was found in a male donor with ankylosing spondylitis. The receptor chain draws on TRBV15 and TRBJ1-2, with no D gene named confidently. In nucleotides, the sequence is TGTGCCACCAGCAGTGGACTGAGTACCTATGGCTACACCTTC. Its translation is CATSSGLSTYGYTF. Reference TRBV15 and TRBJ1-2 proteins supply the regions before and after the CDR3; the full variable domain is: DAMVIQNPRYQVTQFGKPVTLSCSQTLNHNVMYWYQQKSSQAPKLLFHYYDKDFNNEADTPDNFQSRRPNTSFCFLDIRSPGLGDTAMYLCATSSGLSTYGYTFGSGTRLTVV.